This T cell receptor (beta chain) was recorded in a study of Graves' ophthalmopathy and Graves' hyperthyroidism. A few counts support this clonotype. Its matching antigen is unknown. General study results and limits: Also, most clonotypes expanded in the thyroid above 0.001 frequency appeared in blood. As the model predicted ophthalmopathy progression, it achieved a sensitivity of roughly 69% and a specificity of more than 72%.

From RNA, the CDR3 regions of TCR beta chains were amplified and sequenced. A first-round RT-PCR used HTBI primers, followed by a second-round multiplex PCR. TCRdb redid the calling of the multiplex PCR reads with MiXCR, one entry per CDR3 protein. The sample has hundreds of thousands of distinct CDR3 sequences; about 20% are singletons. Eligible hyperthyroidism cases comprised new diagnoses of under 2 months' duration in individuals aged 18 to 65. It was from around 10 ml of fresh peripheral blood that the PBMCs came. V was trimmed by 3 bases and J by 2 bases, leaving 13 bases between them. The CDR3 runs to 15 residues. The germline CDR1 and CDR2 sequences are LNHDA and SQIVND (reference sequence).

Input material: peripheral blood. The sequence was collected from a woman aged 18-29 years with stable Graves' hyperthyroidism. Some clones in this sample may be carry-over from other donors' samples. The chain combines TRBV19 with TRBJ2-5, with D perhaps assigned TRBD1 or TRBD2 (6 bases each). The CDR3 loop is CASSIWGDTQETQYF. The DNA of the CDR3 is TGTGCCAGTAGTATTTGGGGGGACACACAAGAGACCCAGTACTTC.